A single sample gave rise to the 8 T cell receptor beta chains below, sequenced in a study of control samples from healthy donors and cancer patients. Generated by immunoSEQ multiplex PCR, the TCRdb table keeps only in-frame clones and is missing some. Of roughly 100,000 clones listed, around nine tenths are singletons. Sequenced material: blood. These TCRs come from a man between 25 and 39 years old in good health.

In its sample, this clone was seen once. The chain links TRBV30 to TRBJ1-1; no clear D gene. CDR3 length: 13 residues. Trimming took 0 bases from V and 2 from J, leaving 7 bases between them. Germline V gene lookup returns CDR1 GTSNPN and CDR2 SVGIG (reference sequence). As DNA, the CDR3 is TGTGCCTGGAGTGTACAAGGAAACACTGAAGCTTTCTTT. The encoded protein is CAWSVQGNTEAFF.

The chain carries TRBV4-1 and TRBJ2-1; no clear D gene. The CDR3 length is 15 residues. From germline, CDR1 is MGHRA and CDR2 YSYEKL. V lost 1 base, J lost 8 bases, and 15 bases lay in between. DNA of the CDR3: TGCGCCAGCAGCCAAGGGCACGTGAATGGGGATGAGCAGTTCTTC. Encoded protein: CASSQGHVNGDEQFF.

V is TRBV27 and J is TRBJ2-1; 7 bases line up with TRBD1. The CDR3 contains 14 residues. V shed 6 bases and J 5 bases; nucleotides not matched to a gene: 7. Germline loops: CDR1 MNHEY, CDR2 SMNVEV (reference sequence). This CDR3 is CASRLPTGDNEQFF. The CDR3 bases are TGTGCCAGCAGACTACCCACAGGGGACAATGAGCAGTTCTTC.

The chain couples TRBV27 to TRBJ2-5, with D unresolved. This CDR3 contains 9 residues. CDR1 MNHEY and CDR2 SMNVEV come from the germline V gene (reference sequence). Deletions cut 3 bases from V and 10 bases from J, with 3 bases between. CDR3 region: CASSFYQYF. CDR3 DNA sequence: TGTGCCAGCAGTTTCTACCAGTACTTC.

The chain recombines TRBV2 with TRBJ2-3; 8 nucleotides match TRBD1. The CDR3 has 14 residues. V lost 3 bases, J lost 7 bases, and 6 bases stayed unmatched. CDR1 is SNHLY and CDR2 is FYNNEI in the germline V gene. CDR3 bases: TGTGCCAGCAGTGACCCAAGGACAGGGCATACGCAGTATTTT. Translation gives CASSDPRTGHTQYF.

This sequence joins TRBV6-5 and TRBJ2-2; the D gene is possibly TRBD2 (6 bases). Trimming took 7 bases from V and 2 from J, leaving 14 bases between them. The germline V gene has CDR1 MNHEY and CDR2 SVGAGI. There are 15 residues in the CDR3. This CDR3 is CASMVGLSNTGELFF. CDR3 DNA: TGTGCCAGCATGGTGGGACTTTCTAACACCGGGGAGCTGTTTTTT.

The chain employs TRBV2 and TRBJ2-3, with a weak D call TRBD1 (6 bases). Germline V gene sequence: CDR1 SNHLY, CDR2 FYNNEI. With 4 bases removed from V and 1 base from J, the gap between germline ends came to 15 bases. CDR3 length: 16 amino acids. CDR3 amino acids: CASSANRETRTDTQYF. CDR3 nucleotides: TGTGCCAGCAGTGCTAACAGGGAGACCCGCACAGATACGCAGTATTTT.

The CDR3 bases are TGTGCCACCTCTGGGGGCGCGGGGAACTATGGCTACACCTTC. Translated, it gives CATSGGAGNYGYTF. The gene calls are TRBV24-1 and TRBJ1-2, with D possibly matching TRBD1 (6 bases). This CDR3 is 14 amino acids long. With 9 bases removed from V and 2 bases from J, the gap between germline ends came to 15 bases. Germline loops: CDR1 KGHDR, CDR2 SFDVKD.